This passage covers 11 T cell receptor beta chains from one sample sequenced in a study of blood T cell repertoires in COVID-19. Method: immunoSEQ multiplex PCR; TCRdb's copy keeps in-frame clones and lacks some. The sample records some 70,000 clones, 86% being singletons. The material sequenced was peripheral blood. The receptors originated from a woman in her sixties or seventies with acute or convalescent COVID-19.

This rearrangement joins TRBV28 to TRBJ2-7; TRBD2 aligns across 11 bases. The CDR3 runs 18 residues. Germline CDR1 reads MDHEN; CDR2 reads SYDVKM. With 5 bases clipped from V and 0 bases from J, the junction kept 12 bases outside the gene matches. CDR3 coding DNA: TGTGCCAGCAGTACGTGGGCGACTAGCGGGGCTAGCTCCTACGAGCAGTACTTC. It translates to CASSTWATSGASSYEQYF. Full variable domain (rest looked up from reference TRBV28 and TRBJ2-7): DVKVTQSSRYLVKRTGEKVFLECVQDMDHENMFWYRQDPGLGLRLIYFSYDVKMKEKGDIPEGYSVSREKKERFSLILESASTNQTSMYLCASSTWATSGASSYEQYFGPGTRLTVT.

In this sample, this clone turned up once. V and J are TRBV5-1 and TRBJ2-3; TRBD2 aligns across 11 bases. V trimming: 4 bases; J trimming: 1 base; junction bases outside the gene matches: 11. CDR1 SGHRS and CDR2 YFSETQ come from the germline V gene. This CDR3 contains 18 residues. CDR3: CASSPTSGTEGGTDTQYF. Written as DNA, the CDR3 is TGCGCCAGCAGCCCGACTAGCGGGACGGAGGGGGGCACAGATACGCAGTATTTT. Full variable domain (rest looked up from reference TRBV5-1 and TRBJ2-3): KAGVTQTPRYLIKTRGQQVTLSCSPISGHRSVSWYQQTPGQGLQFLFEYFSETQRNKGNFPGRFSGRQFSNSRSEMNVSTLELGDSALYLCASSPTSGTEGGTDTQYFGPGTRLTVL.

The V and J genes are TRBV3-1 (or the pseudogene TRBV3-2) and TRBJ1-3; perhaps TRBD1 as D (5 bases). Germline-derived CDR1 and CDR2 are LGHDT and YNNKEL (reference sequence). The CDR3 has 14 residues. The V end lost 4 bases, the J end lost 10 bases, and 17 bases lay between the germline ends. CDR3 in DNA: TGTGCCAGCAGCCGATCGGAGGGTGAGGGGACCATATATTTT. This gives the protein CASSRSEGEGTIYF.

The chain links TRBV2 to TRBJ2-6, with 8 bases matching TRBD1. This CDR3 is built from 16 residues. CDR1 is SNHLY, CDR2 FYNNEI, per germline. V lost 7 bases, J lost 1 base, and 6 bases stayed unmatched. CDR3 region: CASTETGVSGANVLTF. The DNA of the CDR3 is TGTGCCAGCACTGAGACAGGGGTTTCTGGGGCCAACGTCCTGACTTTC.

The gene calls are TRBV5-6 and TRBJ1-6; D gene unclear. V was pared by 1 base and J by 10 bases, with 15 bases between. CDR1 and CDR2 (germline): SGHDT, YYEEEE. This CDR3 is 15 amino acids long. CDR3 coding DNA: TGTGCCAGCAGCTTGTTTTCAGGTTTAAGATCACCCCTCCACTTT. Protein: CASSLFSGLRSPLHF.

The chain is built from TRBV18 and TRBJ2-3; D not resolved. V lost 6 bases and J 0 bases, leaving 4 bases between the germline ends. Germline V gene lookup returns CDR1 KGHSH and CDR2 LQKENI. The CDR3 totals 12 residues. The CDR3 sequence is CASSQSTDTQYF. CDR3 coding DNA: TGTGCCAGCTCCCAAAGCACAGATACGCAGTATTTT.

This sequence joins TRBV5-4 and TRBJ2-1; 14 nucleotides line up with TRBD2. CDR1 is SGHNT and CDR2 is YYREEE in the germline V gene (reference sequence). The CDR3 consists of 19 residues. V lost 3 bases and J lost 2; bases outside the gene matches: 10. CDR3 region: CASSSGLAGGLLAYNEQFF. The DNA for the CDR3 is TGTGCCAGCAGCTCCGGACTAGCGGGAGGACTTCTTGCCTACAATGAGCAGTTCTTC.

This clone was observed a handful of times. V is TRBV10-3 and J is TRBJ2-3; the D gene is possibly TRBD2 (6 bases). CDR3 size: 14 residues. Germline values: CDR1 ENHRY, CDR2 SYGVKD. Trimming took off 6 bases at V and 2 bases at J, with 12 bases between the two ends. The CDR3 is CAIRDRGTTDTQYF. The CDR3 bases are TGTGCCATCAGGGACCGGGGGACCACAGATACGCAGTATTTT.

This clone was picked up one time. This chain connects TRBV5-1 to TRBJ1-4; 8 nucleotides align to TRBD1. V trimming: 0 bases; J trimming: 7 bases; junction bases outside the gene matches: 8. The CDR3 is made up of 16 amino acids. The germline gives CDR1 SGHRS, CDR2 YFSETQ. CDR3 protein: CASSLVRQGAGEKLFF. The DNA for the CDR3 is TGCGCCAGCAGCTTGGTACGGCAGGGGGCGGGTGAAAAACTGTTTTTT.

V gene TRBV7-2 combines with J gene TRBJ2-1; TRBD2 aligns across 9 bases. Germline CDR1 is SGHTA and CDR2 is FQGNSA. The CDR3 sequence is 15 residues long. V trimming: 3 bases; J trimming: 6 bases; junction bases outside the gene matches: 6. The CDR3 DNA is TGTGCCAGCAGCTTCAATAGCGGGAGTTCCAATGAGCAGTTCTTC. Protein: CASSFNSGSSNEQFF.

This chain connects TRBV9 to TRBJ1-1; 7 positions match TRBD1. The CDR3 extends over 16 amino acids. After removal of 0 bases from V and 4 bases from J, the junction contained 9 bases not matched to a gene. CDR1 is SGDLS and CDR2 is YYNGEE in the germline V gene. This CDR3 is CASSVVPGGLSTEAFF. The DNA for the CDR3 is TGTGCCAGCAGCGTAGTTCCAGGGGGGCTCAGCACTGAAGCTTTCTTT.